This entry lists 16 T cell receptor beta chains sequenced from one sample in a study of T-cell memory formation after mild COVID-19. TCRdb redid the calling of the 5' RACE reads with MiXCR, one entry per CDR3 protein. Of 450,000 to 650,000 distinct CDR3 sequences in the sample, less than 25% were seen once. Sequenced sample: PBMCs or a T cell subset sorted from them (not recorded which). The receptors come from an adult woman who had mild COVID-19 (a few samples of this study predate the infection). Cell type and time point are not known.

In this sample, this clonotype turned up once. The rearrangement joins TRBV4-1 to TRBJ2-3; TRBD1 aligns across 7 bases. Germline V CDR1 and CDR2: MGHRA, YSYEKL. This CDR3 is built from 15 residues. J lost 3 bases, V lost 2 bases, and 5 bases had no gene match. Here the CDR3 DNA reads TGCGCCAGCAGCCAAAGACAGGGTTATACAGATACGCAGTATTTT. The encoded protein is CASSQRQGYTDTQYF.

This chain uses TRBV4-1 with TRBJ1-2; D is undetermined. Germline V CDR1 and CDR2: MGHRA, YSYEKL. Trimming removed 0 bases at V and 2 bases at J, with 10 bases between. This CDR3 spans 15 amino acids. CDR3 DNA sequence: TGCGCCAGCAGCCAAGAGGGGTGGCGGAACTATGGCTACACCTTC. It is translated as CASSQEGWRNYGYTF.

This clonotype has a handful of counts. This chain's CDR3 is CASSDPKTWTGFSDTQYF. CDR3 nucleotide sequence: TGTGCCAGCAGTGACCCCAAGACATGGACAGGCTTTTCAGATACGCAGTATTTT. The chain is built from TRBV2 and TRBJ2-3, with 7 positions matching TRBD1. Germline values: CDR1 SNHLY, CDR2 FYNNEI. The V gene end was trimmed by 3 bases and the J gene end by 4 bases; junction bases not matched to a gene: 16. The CDR3 is 18 residues long.

This clonotype was counted only a few times. This chain joins TRBV15 and TRBJ1-5; possibly TRBD1 for D (5 bases). The length of the CDR3 is 15 residues. The germline gives CDR1 LNHNV, CDR2 YYDKDF (reference sequence). The V and J ends lost 3 bases and 6 bases respectively, with 15 bases between them. For the CDR3, the DNA is TGTGCCACCAGCAGGGACTTGGGGGGGAGTCAGCCCCAGCATTTT. Translating it yields CATSRDLGGSQPQHF.

The genes are TRBV7-2 and TRBJ1-1; D remains unclear. The CDR3 loop spans 14 amino acids. V was shortened by 0 bases and J by 1 base, with 6 bases between the two germline ends. The germline CDR1 and CDR2 sequences are SGHTA and FQGNSA. Here the CDR3 DNA reads TGTGCCAGCAGCTTAGCGAAGGGGAACACTGAAGCTTTCTTT. Protein sequence: CASSLAKGNTEAFF.

This clonotype was counted between two and nine times. This chain uses TRBV4-2 with TRBJ1-1; tentative D call: TRBD1 (6 bases). Between the trimmed V and J ends, which lost 0 bases and 11 bases, there was a span of 13 bases. This CDR3 region has 13 residues. Germline assignment: CDR1 LGHNA and CDR2 YNFKEQ. CDR3 bases: TGTGCCAGCAGCCAAGATATACAGGGCTCCGCTTTCTTT. This codes for CASSQDIQGSAFF.

This clonotype showed up just a few times. The rearrangement uses TRBV5-1 and TRBJ2-7; D may be TRBD2 (5 bases). CDR1 is SGHRS, CDR2 YFSETQ, per germline. This CDR3 has 15 amino acids. Trimming left V 0 bases short and J 5 bases short, with 15 bases between. The DNA of the CDR3 is TGCGCCAGCAGCTTGGCCTTCGGCCTAGCCGACGAGCAGTACTTC. It specifies CASSLAFGLADEQYF.

This clonotype came up a few times. The V call is TRBV5-1, the J call TRBJ1-1, with D uncertain. The germline V and J ends were trimmed by 0 bases and 3 bases, with 12 bases remaining between them. The V gene's germline CDR1 is SGHRS and CDR2 YFSETQ. The CDR3 spans 15 residues. The CDR3 reads CASSLARLWDTEAFF. CDR3 DNA: TGCGCCAGCAGCTTGGCACGGCTTTGGGACACTGAAGCTTTCTTT.

The rearrangement joins TRBV20-1 to TRBJ2-2; TRBD2 aligns across 8 bases. Germline lookup yields CDR1 DFQATT and CDR2 SNEGSKA (reference sequence). The length of the CDR3 is 15 residues. The V segment lost 1 base and the J segment 1 base; nucleotides outside the gene matches: 2. CDR3 DNA: TGCAGTGCTAGAGTAACTAGCGGGAACACCGGGGAGCTGTTTTTT. The encoded protein is CSARVTSGNTGELFF.

This chain connects TRBV12-3 or TRBV12-4 to TRBJ2-6, with D perhaps TRBD1 or TRBD2 (6 bases each). The V end lost 5 bases, the J end lost 2 bases, and 16 bases lay between the germline ends. This CDR3 region has 17 residues. The CDR3, as DNA: TGTGCCAGCAGTCCGCCGTCGGGGGCTGCTGGGGCCAACGTCCTGACTTTC. As protein: CASSPPSGAAGANVLTF.

This clonotype was seen more than once but under ten times. The chain uses TRBV5-1 and TRBJ2-2, with unresolved D. There are 15 residues in the CDR3. Deletions cut 5 bases from V and 1 base from J, with 12 bases between. In germline, CDR1 is SGHRS, CDR2 YFSETQ. CDR3 coding DNA: TGCGCCAGCAGTATGAGGCAAGAGAACACCGGGGAGCTGTTTTTT. It yields the protein CASSMRQENTGELFF.

This sequence joins TRBV24-1 and TRBJ2-3; D might be TRBD1 (5 bases). Per the germline V gene, CDR1 is KGHDR and CDR2 is SFDVKD. The V end lost 4 bases, the J end lost 4 bases, and 20 bases lay between the germline ends. This CDR3 has 17 residues. CDR3 sequence reads: CATSDLTPGRVSDTQYF. The CDR3 coding sequence is TGTGCCACCAGTGACCTCACCCCCGGCAGGGTTTCAGATACGCAGTATTTT.

This chain links TRBV6-1 with TRBJ2-1; 10 positions agree with TRBD2. Trimming at V came to 6 bases and at J to 6 bases, leaving 2 bases not matched to a gene. CDR1 and CDR2 (germline): MNHNS, SASEGT. CDR3 length: 13 residues. The CDR3: CASRLAGINEQFF. In nucleotides, the CDR3 is TGTGCCAGCAGACTAGCGGGGATCAATGAGCAGTTCTTC.

The chain uses TRBV5-1 and TRBJ1-1; D uncertain. Germline V gives CDR1 SGHRS, CDR2 YFSETQ. Trimming shortened V by 0 bases and J by 1 base, and 10 bases separated the two germline ends. This CDR3 is 15 amino acids long. CDR3 loop: CASSLAGRQNTEAFF. CDR3 coding DNA: TGCGCCAGCAGCTTGGCGGGCAGACAGAACACTGAAGCTTTCTTT.

This clonotype was observed a few times. This chain uses TRBV5-1 with TRBJ1-2; D unclear. Germline CDR1 is SGHRS and CDR2 is YFSETQ. Trimming removed 3 bases from V and 7 bases from J, with 13 bases in between. CDR3 length: 13 amino acids. In nucleotides, the CDR3 is TGCGCCAGCAGCTCTGGGGAAGACGGTGGCTACACCTTC. Protein sequence: CASSSGEDGGYTF.

The chain links TRBV7-8 to TRBJ2-5, with no clear D. Germline loops: CDR1 SGHVS, CDR2 FQNEAQ. The CDR3 is 14 residues long. V was trimmed by 5 bases and J by 5 bases, leaving 15 bases between them. CDR3 region: CASSPLESEETQYF. In DNA form, the CDR3 reads TGTGCCAGCAGCCCTTTGGAGTCAGAGGAGACCCAGTACTTC.